Each of the 14 T cell receptor beta chains below was sequenced from the same sample in a study of blood T cell repertoires in COVID-19. The data were produced by immunoSEQ multiplex PCR, yet TCRdb's version contains in-frame clones alone and is incomplete. The table has almost 250,000 clones, roughly 82% seen once; the top ten hold around 6%. The sample comprised peripheral blood. The source is a woman of 80 years or more with COVID-19, enrolled during active disease.

This sequence joins TRBV10-3 and TRBJ1-1; D not certain. CDR3 length: 14 residues. Trimming took off 9 bases at V and 1 base at J, with 15 bases between the two ends. Germline V CDR1 and CDR2: ENHRY, SYGVKD. The CDR3 region has the DNA TGTGCCATTTCGGTCGAGGGCGGGAACACTGAAGCTTTCTTT. It translates to CAISVEGGNTEAFF.

The V call is TRBV14, the J call TRBJ2-1; 7 nucleotides line up with TRBD2. Trimming took 0 bases from V and 4 from J; bases not matched to a gene: 6. This CDR3 has 16 residues. Germline CDR1 is SGHDN and CDR2 is FVKESK. The CDR3 region is CASSQEGGVPYNEQFF. The CDR3 coding sequence is TGTGCCAGCAGCCAAGAGGGAGGGGTTCCTTACAATGAGCAGTTCTTC.

This clone was seen only a few times. The chain has TRBV6-2 or TRBV6-3 and TRBJ2-7; TRBD1 might be the D (6 bases). CDR1 and CDR2 from the germline V gene are MNHEY and SVGEGT. The length of the CDR3 is 14 residues. Trimming took off 4 bases at V and 5 bases at J, with 15 bases between the two ends. The CDR3 DNA reads as TGTGCCAGCAGTTCTTACCGGGACAACAACGAGCAGTACTTC. Protein sequence: CASSSYRDNNEQYF.

The V gene is TRBV11-3, the J gene TRBJ2-2; TRBD2 aligns across 7 bases. CDR3 size: 15 residues. Trimming took 6 bases from V and 0 from J; bases not matched to a gene: 4. The V gene's germline CDR1 is SGHNT and CDR2 YENEEA. CDR3 amino acids: CASSQAGTNTGELFF. The DNA of the CDR3 is TGTGCCAGCAGTCAAGCGGGGACGAACACCGGGGAGCTGTTTTTT.

Comment on this clone: The same CDR3 also results from other DNA sequences found in this sample. The V call is TRBV5-1, the J call TRBJ2-2; 9 bases are a match to TRBD1. The CDR3 sequence is 15 residues long. Germline V gives CDR1 SGHRS, CDR2 YFSETQ. Losses at the gene ends were 0 bases for V and 6 bases for J; bases not matched to a gene: 3. The CDR3 DNA is TGCGCCAGCAGCTTGGACGGACAGGGGTCCGGGGAGCTGTTTTTT. Its translation: CASSLDGQGSGELFF.

Written as DNA, the CDR3 is TGTGCCAGCAGCACGGACAGGGTGGTTGAAGCTTTCTTT. Its protein product is CASSTDRVVEAFF. The chain links TRBV7-3 to TRBJ1-1; 8 nucleotides line up with TRBD1. This CDR3 spans 13 amino acids. The V gene's germline CDR1 is SGHTA and CDR2 FQGTGA. Losses at the gene ends were 5 bases for V and 7 bases for J; bases not matched to a gene: 6.

The rearrangement links TRBV19 to TRBJ1-6; D is unresolved. The V end lost 7 bases, the J end lost 5 bases, and 12 bases lay between the germline ends. The CDR3 sequence is 14 residues long. The germline gives CDR1 LNHDA, CDR2 SQIVND (reference sequence). The CDR3 nucleotides read TGTGCCAGTAATACAGCTAACCATAATTCACCCCTCCACTTT. Translation: CASNTANHNSPLHF.

The chain couples TRBV9 to TRBJ1-3; no clear D. This CDR3 has 15 amino acids. Germline loops: CDR1 SGDLS, CDR2 YYNGEE. V was clipped by 3 bases and J by 1 base, with 11 bases between them. DNA for the CDR3: TGTGCCAGCAGCGCGGACTTCTCTTCTGGAAACACCATATATTTT. It translates to CASSADFSSGNTIYF.

The chain is built from TRBV11-2 and TRBJ2-2, with D unresolved. Germline V gene sequence: CDR1 SGHAT, CDR2 FQNNGV. V lost 4 bases and J 2 bases, leaving 5 bases between the germline ends. This CDR3 is 13 amino acids long. In DNA, the CDR3 is TGTGCCAGCAGCTCGAGAAACACCGGGGAGCTGTTTTTT. Protein: CASSSRNTGELFF.

The chain employs TRBV6-5 and TRBJ1-2; D is perhaps TRBD1 (5 bases). The CDR3 has 14 residues. V was clipped by 0 bases and J by 10 bases, with 15 bases between them. Looked up from germline, CDR1 is MNHEY and CDR2 is SVGAGI. The CDR3 loop reads CASSYSAGRGDYTF. The CDR3 nucleotides read TGTGCCAGCAGTTACTCAGCAGGGCGGGGTGACTACACCTTC.

The chain carries TRBV2 and TRBJ2-3; 12 bases agree with TRBD2. The CDR3 extends over 13 amino acids. The J segment lost 12 bases and the V segment lost 8 bases, leaving 9 bases of the junction unmatched. Germline CDR1 reads SNHLY; CDR2 reads FYNNEI. CDR3 bases: TGTGCCAGCTATGCGTCTAGCGGGGGGGGCCAGTATTTT. Its protein is CASYASSGGGQYF. Looking up the rest from reference TRBV2 and TRBJ2-3 gives the full variable domain: EPEVTQTPSHQVTQMGQEVILRCVPISNHLYFYWYRQILGQKVEFLVSFYNNEISEKSEIFDDQFSVERPDGSNFTLKIRSTKLEDSAMYFCASYASSGGGQYFGPGTRLTVL.

The chain has TRBV11-2 and TRBJ2-3, with TRBD1 as a possible D gene (8 bases). Trimming took off 5 bases at V and 0 bases at J, with 15 bases between the two ends. There are 16 residues in the CDR3. Germline CDR1 reads SGHAT; CDR2 reads FQNNGV. The CDR3 nucleotides read TGTGCCAGCAGCATACAGGGGGGGTACAGCACAGATACGCAGTATTTT. Protein sequence: CASSIQGGYSTDTQYF. The whole variable domain, filled in from reference TRBV11-2 and TRBJ2-3, reads EAGVAQSPRYKIIEKRQSVAFWCNPISGHATLYWYQQILGQGPKLLIQFQNNGVVDDSQLPKDRFSAERLKGVDSTLKIQPAKLEDSAVYLCASSIQGGYSTDTQYFGPGTRLTVL.

V and J are TRBV6-2 or TRBV6-3 and TRBJ1-1; no clear D gene. Trimming cost V 1 base and J 4 bases, with 7 bases left between them. Germline loops: CDR1 MNHEY, CDR2 SVGEGT. The CDR3 is 13 amino acids. CDR3 in DNA: TGTGCCAGCAGTTACTTCGGTTCCACTGAAGCTTTCTTT. Amino acid sequence: CASSYFGSTEAFF.

The chain combines TRBV19 with TRBJ1-2; no clear D. Germline CDR1 reads LNHDA; CDR2 reads SQIVND (reference sequence). The ends were cut back, 0 bases at V and 1 base at J, with 3 bases in the middle. CDR3 length: 13 residues. The CDR3 protein is CASSIDGNYGYTF. The CDR3 nucleotides are TGTGCCAGTAGTATAGACGGTAACTATGGCTACACCTTC.